Sequencing of this T cell receptor beta chain was carried out in a study of cytomegalovirus exposure and HLA in healthy donors. Turning to the study itself: According to later analysis, the same platform produced the roughly 120 validation and 666 first-cohort repertoires. Findings and limits, study-wide: Cytomegalovirus-associated status was assigned to approximately 160 TCR beta chains. Many donors carried some public TCRs, although rarity characterized most TCR sequences. Reportedly, diagnosis of cytomegalovirus status by the classifier showed high specificity and sensitivity.

For this clone: Its matching antigen is unknown.

Assay used: immunoSEQ multiplex PCR; TCRdb lists only in-frame clones, some missing. The sample records approximately 65,000 clones, under 96% being singletons. The CDR3 sequence is 14 residues long. Germline V gene lookup returns CDR1 SGHVS and CDR2 FNYEAQ. V lost 0 bases to trimming and J lost 4 bases, with 9 bases between them. The V gene is TRBV7-6, the J gene TRBJ2-5; possible D gene TRBD2, 5 bases. Source material: PBMCs. The clonotype comes from a woman aged 18 to 35 in good health and CMV-seropositive. The DNA of the CDR3 is TGTGCCAGCAGCTTAGCGCACGGGATAGAGACCCAGTACTTC. It yields the protein CASSLAHGIETQYF.